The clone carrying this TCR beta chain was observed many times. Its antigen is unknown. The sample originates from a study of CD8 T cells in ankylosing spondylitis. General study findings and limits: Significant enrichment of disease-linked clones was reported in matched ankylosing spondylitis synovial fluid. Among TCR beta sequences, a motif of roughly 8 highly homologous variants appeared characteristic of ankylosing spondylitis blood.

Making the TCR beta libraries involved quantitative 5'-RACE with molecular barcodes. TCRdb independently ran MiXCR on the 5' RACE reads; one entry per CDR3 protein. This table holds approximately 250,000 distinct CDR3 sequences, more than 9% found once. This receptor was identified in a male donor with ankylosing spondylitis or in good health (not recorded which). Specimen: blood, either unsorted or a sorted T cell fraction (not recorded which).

CDR3 nucleotides: TGCGCCAGTCGTAACTCCTTTAGCTCCTACGAGCAGTACTTC. As protein: CASRNSFSSYEQYF. The chain uses TRBV5-1 and TRBJ2-7, with D uncertain. Germline values: CDR1 SGHRS, CDR2 YFSETQ. The CDR3 has 14 residues. V lost 8 bases to trimming and J lost 0 bases, with 15 bases between them. Full variable domain (rest looked up from reference TRBV5-1 and TRBJ2-7): KAGVTQTPRYLIKTRGQQVTLSCSPISGHRSVSWYQQTPGQGLQFLFEYFSETQRNKGNFPGRFSGRQFSNSRSEMNVSTLELGDSALYLCASRNSFSSYEQYFGPGTRLTVT.